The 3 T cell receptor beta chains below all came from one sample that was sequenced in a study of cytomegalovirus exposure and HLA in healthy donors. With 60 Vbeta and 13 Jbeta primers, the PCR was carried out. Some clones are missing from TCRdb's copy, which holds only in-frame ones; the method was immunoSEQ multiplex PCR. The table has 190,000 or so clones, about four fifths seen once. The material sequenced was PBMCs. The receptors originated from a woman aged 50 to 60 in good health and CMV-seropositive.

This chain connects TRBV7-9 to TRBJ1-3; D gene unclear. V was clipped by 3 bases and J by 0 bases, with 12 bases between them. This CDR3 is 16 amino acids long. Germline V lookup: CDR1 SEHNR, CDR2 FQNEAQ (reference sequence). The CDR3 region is CASSFSEGHSGNTIYF. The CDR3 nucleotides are TGTGCCAGCAGCTTTTCGGAGGGCCACTCTGGAAACACCATATATTTT.

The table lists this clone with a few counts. The chain's CDR3 is CASSQGQGPTLNTEAFF. The CDR3 DNA is TGCGCCAGCAGCCAAGGACAGGGGCCTACACTGAACACTGAAGCTTTCTTT. The chain uses TRBV4-1 and TRBJ1-1; 8 nucleotides match TRBD1. The J segment lost 0 bases and the V segment lost 1 base, leaving 7 bases of the junction unmatched. There are 17 residues in the CDR3. Germline lookup yields CDR1 MGHRA and CDR2 YSYEKL.

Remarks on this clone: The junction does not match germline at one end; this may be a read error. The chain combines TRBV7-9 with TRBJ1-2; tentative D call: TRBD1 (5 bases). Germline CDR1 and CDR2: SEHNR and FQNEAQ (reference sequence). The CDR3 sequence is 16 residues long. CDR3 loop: CSSSLASTVPPNGYTF. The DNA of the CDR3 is TGTTCCAGCAGCTTAGCCTCGACAGTGCCCCCCAATGGCTACACCTTC.